A single sample is the source of the 4 T cell receptor beta chains below, sequenced in a study of metastatic and nonmetastatic thyroid tumors. TCRdb reprocessed the PCR reads using MiXCR. The top ten hold 8% to 11% of the sample, which has approximately 16,000 clones, approximately 30% seen once. Nobody among the patients had been given any treatment before thyroid surgery. The sample was blood. The receptors stem from a female donor with papillary thyroid cancer or a benign thyroid nodule (not recorded which). Some clones in this sample may be carry-over from other donors' samples.

Only a few counts were recorded for this clone. V gene TRBV6-1 combines with J gene TRBJ2-1; D is perhaps TRBD1 (5 bases). Germline V CDR1 and CDR2: MNHNS, SASEGT. Trimming took 6 bases from V and 5 from J, leaving 11 bases between them. CDR3 length: 13 amino acids. CDR3: CASRGPEDNEQFF. CDR3 DNA: TGTGCCAGCAGGGGGCCAGAAGACAATGAGCAGTTCTTC.

This clone was counted between two and nine times. This chain uses TRBV28 with TRBJ2-7; the match to TRBD1 covers 11 bases. Looked up from germline, CDR1 is MDHEN and CDR2 is SYDVKM. The CDR3 has 14 residues. Germline trimming cut 7 bases from V and 5 bases from J; bases unmatched to any gene: 7. CDR3 amino acids: CASKGWDRGNEQYF. The CDR3 DNA reads TGTGCCAGCAAGGGTTGGGACAGGGGGAACGAGCAGTACTTC.

The V and J genes are TRBV30 and TRBJ2-3; TRBD2 agrees at 10 bases. With 8 bases clipped from V and 6 bases from J, the junction kept 8 bases outside the gene matches. Germline lookup yields CDR1 GTSNPN and CDR2 SVGIG (reference sequence). The CDR3 covers 13 residues. The CDR3 DNA reads as TGTGCCATCTCTAGCGGGAGCCCCGATACGCAGTATTTT. This gives the protein CAISSGSPDTQYF. Combining the CDR3 with reference TRBV30 and TRBJ2-3 gives the whole variable domain SQTIHQWPATLVQPVGSPLSLECTVEGTSNPNLYWYRQAAGRGLQLLFYSVGIGQISSEVPQNLSASRPQDRQFILSSKKLLLSDSGFYLCAISSGSPDTQYFGPGTRLTVL.

The chain uses TRBV30 and TRBJ2-7; no definite D call. The germline V and J ends were trimmed by 4 bases and 2 bases, with 9 bases remaining between them. The CDR3 is 12 amino acids. From germline, CDR1 is GTSNPN and CDR2 SVGIG (reference sequence). CDR3 region: CAWKGGTYEQYF. DNA for the CDR3: TGTGCCTGGAAAGGCGGAACCTACGAGCAGTACTTC.